This T cell receptor (beta chain) was recorded in a study of CD4 T cells in relation to SARS-CoV-2 and coronaviruses. The assay was immunoSEQ multiplex PCR, and TCRdb's table has in-frame clones only and misses some. The repertoire holds about 36,000 clones, with just under 85% as singletons. Germline V gene data show CDR1 as SGHTA and CDR2 as FQGNSA. Trimming stripped 2 bases from V and 1 base from J, with 7 bases between. The CDR3 is 14 residues long. A remark on this clone: Its antigen is unidentified.

The clonotype was recovered from an adult with COVID-19. The sample taken for sequencing was naive CD4+ T cells from PBMCs, cultured in vitro. Subset indicated: naive CD4+ T cells isolated by negative enrichment. The chain uses TRBV7-2 and TRBJ2-3; D gene unclear. Written as DNA, the CDR3 is TGTGCCAGCAGCTTAATCCAGGGCACAGATACGCAGTATTTT. This translates into CASSLIQGTDTQYF.